This T cell receptor (beta chain) was observed in a study of cytomegalovirus exposure and HLA in healthy donors. Whole-study results and caveats: Later analysis identified over 15,000 TCR beta sequences associated with HLA alleles, using a false discovery rate threshold of 0.05. Among the sequence variants, a highly shared cluster was likely an artifact of sequencing. Per published accounts, TCR beta sequences correctly predicted the HLA-A and HLA-B alleles of most subjects.

About this clone: Its antigen is not known. This same CDR3 is encoded by further DNA sequences in the sample.

Sampled while nominally healthy, donors likely had unrecorded immune exposures. V dropped 4 bases and J dropped 6; count of bases not matched to a gene: 1. The CDR3 runs 12 residues. The germline CDR1 and CDR2 sequences are MNHNS and SASEGT. PCR employed 60 Vbeta and 13 Jbeta primers. The assay was immunoSEQ multiplex PCR, and TCRdb's table has in-frame clones only and misses some. The data hold about 160,000 clones, with around 80% observed a single time. The sequence was collected from a man between 45 and 60 years old in good health and CMV-seropositive. The sample consisted of PBMCs. This chain links TRBV6-1 with TRBJ2-3; 7 bases align to TRBD1. CDR3 sequence reads: CASSAGGDTQYF. DNA for the CDR3: TGTGCCAGCAGTGCAGGGGGTGATACGCAGTATTTT.